At least ten counts were recorded for the clone carrying this TCR beta chain. Its target is not known. The entry originates in a study of metastatic and nonmetastatic thyroid tumors. Overall study: Malignant thyroid and benign thyroid patients provided blood and tumor or nodule tissue whose repertoires were compared. Points from the study as a whole: It was reportedly found that TCR beta diversity was significantly higher in malignant thyroid tumors than in benign nodules, a difference seen in both blood and tumor samples.

The entire patient cohort was treatment-naive prior to thyroid surgery. The length of the CDR3 is 15 residues. Germline CDR1 and CDR2: WSHSY and SAAADI. With 8 bases clipped from V and 5 bases from J, the junction kept 11 bases outside the gene matches. With MiXCR, TCRdb reprocessed the PCR reads. This sample yields 21,000 or so clones, of which around 15% are seen a single time; approximately 35% belongs to the top ten. This chain connects TRBV10-2 to TRBJ2-5, with 10 bases identical to TRBD2. The TCR sequence derives from a female donor with papillary thyroid cancer or a benign thyroid nodule (not recorded which). Some clones in this sample may be carry-over from other donors' samples. Material for sequencing was blood. The CDR3 sequence: CASRMGSGRVETQYF. In nucleotides, the CDR3 is TGCGCCAGCCGGATGGGGAGCGGGAGGGTGGAGACCCAGTACTTC.